Below, 11 T cell receptor beta chains from the same sample are listed, as sequenced in a study of blood T cell repertoires in COVID-19. TCRdb's copy holds only in-frame clones and misses some; the assay was immunoSEQ multiplex PCR. The table shows roughly 70,000 clones, with 75% to 95% occurring only once. The sample consisted of peripheral blood. Receptors originate from a human donor with active COVID-19. The donor label of this sample is uncertain.

V gene TRBV2 combines with J gene TRBJ1-1, with D possibly being TRBD1 (6 bases). V was cut by 7 bases and J by 0 bases, with 15 bases left in between. The CDR3 loop spans 15 amino acids. The germline CDR1 and CDR2 sequences are SNHLY and FYNNEI. CDR3 sequence: CASTLDRPMNTEAFF. CDR3 DNA: TGTGCCAGCACCTTGGACAGACCCATGAACACTGAAGCTTTCTTT.

The CDR3 sequence is CASSFRGPHGELFF. The DNA for the CDR3 is TGTGCCAGCAGCTTCAGGGGGCCGCACGGGGAGCTGTTTTTT. The chain has TRBV7-9 and TRBJ2-2; TRBD1 matches at 8 bases. The CDR3 has 14 residues. J lost 7 bases, V lost 3 bases, and 4 bases had no gene match. Germline lookup yields CDR1 SEHNR and CDR2 FQNEAQ (reference sequence).

A single count supports this clone. The chain couples TRBV5-1 to TRBJ1-2; possibly TRBD1 for D (6 bases). V dropped 6 bases and J dropped 0 bases, with 12 bases sitting between them. CDR3 length equals 14 residues. Germline lookup yields CDR1 SGHRS and CDR2 YFSETQ. CDR3 in amino acids: CASNPDRANYGYTF. The CDR3 nucleotides are TGCGCCAGCAACCCGGACAGAGCTAACTATGGCTACACCTTC.

The chain links TRBV29-1 to TRBJ1-1, with 7 bases that match TRBD1. Germline CDR1 is SQVTM and CDR2 is ANQGSEA. This CDR3 is 15 amino acids long. The ends lost 4 bases at V and 5 bases at J; junction bases unmatched: 13. In DNA, the CDR3 is TGCAGCGTTGTAAACACAGGGGCATCTAGAACTGAAGCTTTCTTT. Protein sequence: CSVVNTGASRTEAFF.

V usage is TRBV7-8 and J usage is TRBJ2-3; 8 bases line up with TRBD1. Germline trimming cut 1 base from V and 2 bases from J; bases unmatched to any gene: 5. The CDR3 has 16 residues. The germline V gene has CDR1 SGHVS and CDR2 FQNEAQ. CDR3 sequence reads: CASSLGQGAITDTQYF. The CDR3 coding sequence is TGTGCCAGCAGCTTAGGTCAGGGGGCGATCACAGATACGCAGTATTTT.

The chain combines TRBV5-5 with TRBJ1-1, with D possibly matching TRBD1 (5 bases). Trimming cost V 2 bases and J 2 bases, with 10 bases left between them. The CDR3 consists of 14 residues. Germline V gene data show CDR1 as SGHKS and CDR2 as YYEKEE (reference sequence). The CDR3 region is CASSFETDNTEAFF. In DNA, the CDR3 is TGTGCCAGCAGCTTTGAGACAGATAACACTGAAGCTTTCTTT. Full variable domain (rest looked up from reference TRBV5-5 and TRBJ1-1): DAGVTQSPTHLIKTRGQQVTLRCSPISGHKSVSWYQQVLGQGPQFIFQYYEKEERGRGNFPDRFSARQFPNYSSELNVNALLLGDSALYLCASSFETDNTEAFFGQGTRLTVV.

The genes are TRBV7-9 and TRBJ2-5; D possibly corresponds to TRBD1 (7 bases). This CDR3 region has 14 residues. Germline V gene data show CDR1 as SEHNR and CDR2 as FQNEAQ (reference sequence). Trimming shortened V by 4 bases and J by 5 bases, and 14 bases separated the two germline ends. CDR3 nucleotide sequence: TGTGCCAGCAGCTCTCCCGCAGGGGGGGAGACCCAGTACTTC. Protein sequence: CASSSPAGGETQYF.

The chain links TRBV6-6 to TRBJ1-3; 7 nucleotides agree with TRBD1. Germline CDR1 is MNHNY and CDR2 is SVGAGI (reference sequence). Unmatched junction bases numbered 6, after V lost 5 bases and J lost 8 bases. The CDR3 runs to 13 residues. CDR3 nucleotides: TGTGCCAGCAGTAATCAGGGGGGTGACACCATATATTTT. It codes for CASSNQGGDTIYF.

The chain couples TRBV9 to TRBJ2-1, with 8 bases identical to TRBD2. Germline-derived CDR1 and CDR2 are SGDLS and YYNGEE. There are 15 residues in the CDR3. V lost 3 bases and J lost 10; bases outside the gene matches: 12. The CDR3 DNA is TGTGCCAGCAGCGCGTCGAGCGGGAGAAGCAGAGAGCAGTTCTTC. It yields the protein CASSASSGRSREQFF.

The chain joins TRBV10-3 to TRBJ2-3, with 10 bases that match TRBD2. The CDR3 spans 14 residues. The V and J ends lost 10 bases and 4 bases, in that order; junction bases with no gene match: 8. Germline CDR1 is ENHRY and CDR2 is SYGVKD. In DNA form, the CDR3 reads TGTGCCACCCGAGGGACTAGCGAGGCAGATACGCAGTATTTT. Translated: CATRGTSEADTQYF.

The V call is TRBV19, the J call TRBJ1-2; a weak D match, TRBD1 (6 bases). This CDR3 spans 14 amino acids. V was trimmed by 5 bases and J by 3 bases, leaving 13 bases between them. Germline CDR1 LNHDA, CDR2 SQIVND (reference sequence). The CDR3: CASSQGLGDYGYTF. In DNA, the CDR3 is TGTGCCAGTAGTCAGGGGCTTGGCGACTATGGCTACACCTTC.